This entry lists 10 T cell receptor beta chains sequenced from one sample in a study of OX40 agonist ivuxolimab in advanced cancers. TCRdb's table, derived via immunoSEQ multiplex PCR, lists solely in-frame clones and lacks some. There are around 40,000 clones in the sample; approximately 76% occur only once, and over 20% lies in the top ten. The sequenced sample was CD4+ or CD8+ T cells sorted from blood, obtained in a trial of the OX40 agonist ivuxolimab. Source of these receptors: an adult with an advanced solid tumor such as melanoma, head and neck, liver or kidney cancer.

The chain employs TRBV20-1 and TRBJ2-1, with D unresolved. The germline V gene has CDR1 DFQATT and CDR2 SNEGSKA (reference sequence). The CDR3 runs 11 residues. V was trimmed by 3 bases and J by 8 bases, leaving 8 bases between them. The CDR3 spells CSASTQHEQFF. CDR3 coding DNA: TGCAGTGCTAGCACCCAGCATGAGCAGTTCTTC.

The chain links TRBV27 to TRBJ1-4, with TRBD1 matching 7 bases. The CDR3 loop spans 13 amino acids. Germline V gene data show CDR1 as MNHEY and CDR2 as SMNVEV (reference sequence). Trimming cost V 6 bases and J 5 bases; bases outside gene matches: 3. CDR3 loop: CASRGQQNEKLFF. As DNA, the CDR3 is TGTGCCAGCAGGGGACAGCAGAATGAAAAACTGTTTTTT. The variable domain in full, completed from reference TRBV27 and TRBJ1-4, reads EAQVTQNPRYLITVTGKKLTVTCSQNMNHEYMSWYRQDPGLGLRQIYYSMNVEVTDKGDVPEGYKVSRKEKRNFPLILESPSPNQTSLYFCASRGQQNEKLFFGSGTQLSVL.

The chain has TRBV4-2 and TRBJ1-2, with 7 bases lining up with TRBD1. The CDR3 spans 14 residues. Germline V gene lookup returns CDR1 LGHNA and CDR2 YNFKEQ. Trimming cost V 5 bases and J 2 bases; bases outside gene matches: 5. CDR3: CASSLGTVNYGYTF. CDR3 sequence (DNA): TGTGCCAGCAGCTTGGGGACAGTCAACTATGGCTACACCTTC.

This sequence joins TRBV11-2 and TRBJ1-1, with 8 nucleotides matching TRBD1. Germline assignment: CDR1 SGHAT and CDR2 FQNNGV. Losses at the gene ends were 3 bases for V and 10 bases for J; bases not matched to a gene: 10. The CDR3 is 14 amino acids. The CDR3 loop reads CASSLHTGGGGAFF. The CDR3 DNA reads TGTGCCAGCAGCTTGCACACAGGGGGTGGCGGAGCTTTCTTT. Looking up the rest from reference TRBV11-2 and TRBJ1-1 gives the full variable domain: EAGVAQSPRYKIIEKRQSVAFWCNPISGHATLYWYQQILGQGPKLLIQFQNNGVVDDSQLPKDRFSAERLKGVDSTLKIQPAKLEDSAVYLCASSLHTGGGGAFFGQGTRLTVV.

This sequence joins TRBV7-9 and TRBJ2-7; 10 nucleotides line up with TRBD2. The CDR3 length is 15 residues. Germline-derived CDR1 and CDR2 are SEHNR and FQNEAQ (reference sequence). V trimming: 1 base; J trimming: 2 bases; junction bases outside the gene matches: 2. The CDR3 sequence is CASSLGSGGTYEQYV. CDR3 in DNA: TGTGCCAGCAGCTTAGGTAGCGGGGGGACCTACGAGCAGTACGTC.

The rearrangement links TRBV6-5 to TRBJ2-7; a weak D match, TRBD1 (6 bases). Per the germline V gene, CDR1 is MNHEY and CDR2 is SVGAGI. V lost 4 bases to trimming and J lost 2 bases, with 9 bases between them. There are 13 residues in the CDR3. The CDR3 DNA sequence: TGTGCCAGCAGTTTAACAGGGACCTACGAGCAGTACTTC. Protein sequence: CASSLTGTYEQYF.

The CDR3 sequence is CAWSVTHWRTGELFF. The CDR3 DNA reads as TGTGCCTGGAGTGTCACTCACTGGAGAACCGGGGAGCTGTTTTTT. The chain recombines TRBV30 with TRBJ2-2; D is uncertain. V shed 0 bases and J shed 5 bases, with 13 bases lying between them. Per germline, CDR1 GTSNPN and CDR2 SVGIG (reference sequence). The CDR3 spans 15 residues.

This chain uses TRBV7-6 with TRBJ1-5; TRBD1 matches 7 bases. CDR1 and CDR2 from the germline V gene are SGHVS and FNYEAQ. The V and J ends lost 5 bases and 2 bases, in that order; junction bases with no gene match: 3. The CDR3 is 14 residues long. CDR3 sequence: CASSDGTGNQPQHF. The CDR3 DNA sequence: TGTGCCAGCAGCGACGGGACAGGCAATCAGCCCCAGCATTTT.

This chain joins TRBV19 and TRBJ2-3, with TRBD1 as a possible D gene (5 bases). V lost 4 bases, J lost 2 bases, and 7 bases lay in between. CDR3 length equals 13 residues. Germline V gene data show CDR1 as LNHDA and CDR2 as SQIVND (reference sequence). The CDR3 region is CASSSRATDTQYF. The CDR3 nucleotides read TGTGCCAGTAGTAGCAGGGCCACAGATACGCAGTATTTT.

This chain connects TRBV5-1 to TRBJ2-3; TRBD1 matches at 9 bases. Germline-derived CDR1 and CDR2 are SGHRS and YFSETQ. V shed 4 bases and J 5 bases; nucleotides not matched to a gene: 5. The CDR3 covers 14 residues. CDR3 sequence: CASSGDREEDTQYF. CDR3 bases: TGCGCCAGCAGCGGGGACAGGGAGGAAGATACGCAGTATTTT.